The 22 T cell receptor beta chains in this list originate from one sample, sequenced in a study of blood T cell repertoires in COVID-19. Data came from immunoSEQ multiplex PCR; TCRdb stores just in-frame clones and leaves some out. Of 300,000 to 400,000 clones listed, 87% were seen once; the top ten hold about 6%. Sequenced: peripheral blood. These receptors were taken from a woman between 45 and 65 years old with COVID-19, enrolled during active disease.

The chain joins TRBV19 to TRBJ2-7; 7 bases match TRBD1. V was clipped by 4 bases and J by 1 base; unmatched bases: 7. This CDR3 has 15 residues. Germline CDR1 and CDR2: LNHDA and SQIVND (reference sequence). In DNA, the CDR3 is TGTGCCAGTAGTACTGCCGGGACAGCGTCCTACGAGCAGTACTTC. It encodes CASSTAGTASYEQYF.

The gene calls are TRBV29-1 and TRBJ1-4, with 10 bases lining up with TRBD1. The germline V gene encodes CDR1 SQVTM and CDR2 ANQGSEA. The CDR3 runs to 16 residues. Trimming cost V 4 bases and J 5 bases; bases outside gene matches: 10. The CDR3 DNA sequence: TGCAGCGTTGGCTGGACAGGGGGGGCCTCGAATGAAAAACTGTTTTTT. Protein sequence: CSVGWTGGASNEKLFF.

This CDR3 reads CASSVGLAGGKYEQYF. The CDR3 bases are TGCGCCAGCAGCGTGGGGCTAGCGGGAGGAAAGTACGAGCAGTACTTC. The chain uses TRBV5-1 and TRBJ2-7; TRBD2 aligns across 11 bases. The J segment lost 4 bases and the V segment lost 4 bases, leaving 10 bases of the junction unmatched. Germline V gives CDR1 SGHRS, CDR2 YFSETQ. This CDR3 spans 16 amino acids. Supplemented by reference TRBV5-1 and TRBJ2-7, the full variable domain reads KAGVTQTPRYLIKTRGQQVTLSCSPISGHRSVSWYQQTPGQGLQFLFEYFSETQRNKGNFPGRFSGRQFSNSRSEMNVSTLELGDSALYLCASSVGLAGGKYEQYFGPGTRLTVT.

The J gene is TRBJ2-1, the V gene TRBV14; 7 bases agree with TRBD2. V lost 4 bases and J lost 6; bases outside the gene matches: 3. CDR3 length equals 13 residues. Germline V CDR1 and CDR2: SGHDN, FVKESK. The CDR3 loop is CASSPIAGNEQFF. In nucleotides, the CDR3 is TGTGCCAGCAGCCCAATAGCGGGCAATGAGCAGTTCTTC.

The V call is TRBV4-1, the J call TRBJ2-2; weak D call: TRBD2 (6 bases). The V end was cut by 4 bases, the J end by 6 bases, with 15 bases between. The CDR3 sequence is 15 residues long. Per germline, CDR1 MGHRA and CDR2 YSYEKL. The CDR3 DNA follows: TGCGCCAGCAGCCCGGGATGGAGGGAGGCCGGGGAGCTGTTTTTT. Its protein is CASSPGWREAGELFF.

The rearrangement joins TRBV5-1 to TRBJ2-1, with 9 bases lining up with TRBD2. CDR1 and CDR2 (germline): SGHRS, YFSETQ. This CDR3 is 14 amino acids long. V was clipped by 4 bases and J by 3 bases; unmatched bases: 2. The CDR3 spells CASSLAGRYNEQFF. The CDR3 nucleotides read TGCGCCAGCAGCCTAGCGGGACGCTACAATGAGCAGTTCTTC.

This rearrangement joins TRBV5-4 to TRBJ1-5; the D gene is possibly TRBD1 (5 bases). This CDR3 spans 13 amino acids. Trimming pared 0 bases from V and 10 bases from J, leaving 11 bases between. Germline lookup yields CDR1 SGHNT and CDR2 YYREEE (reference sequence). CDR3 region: CASSLGEGQPQHF. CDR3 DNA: TGTGCCAGCAGCTTGGGGGAGGGGCAACCCCAGCATTTT. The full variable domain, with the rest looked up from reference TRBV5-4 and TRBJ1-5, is ETGVTQSPTHLIKTRGQQVTLRCSSQSGHNTVSWYQQALGQGPQFIFQYYREEENGRGNFPPRFSGLQFPNYSSELNVNALELDDSALYLCASSLGEGQPQHFGDGTRLSIL.

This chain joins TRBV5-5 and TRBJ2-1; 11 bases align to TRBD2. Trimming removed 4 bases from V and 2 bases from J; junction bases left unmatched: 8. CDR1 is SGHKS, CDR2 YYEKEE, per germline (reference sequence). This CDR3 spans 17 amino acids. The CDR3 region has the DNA TGTGCCAGCAGCAACATGAGACTAGCGGGGACCTACAATGAGCAGTTCTTC. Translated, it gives CASSNMRLAGTYNEQFF.

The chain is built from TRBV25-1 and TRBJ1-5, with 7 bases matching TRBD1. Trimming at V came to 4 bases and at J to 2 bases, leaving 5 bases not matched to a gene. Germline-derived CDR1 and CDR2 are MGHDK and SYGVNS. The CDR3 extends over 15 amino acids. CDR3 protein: CASSVGGTGNQPQHF. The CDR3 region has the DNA TGTGCCAGCAGTGTAGGCGGGACAGGCAATCAGCCCCAGCATTTT.

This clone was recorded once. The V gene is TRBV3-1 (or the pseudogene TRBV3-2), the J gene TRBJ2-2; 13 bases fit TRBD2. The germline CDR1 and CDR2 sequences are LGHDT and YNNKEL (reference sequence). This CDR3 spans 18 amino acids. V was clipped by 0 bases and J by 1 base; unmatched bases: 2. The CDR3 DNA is TGTGCCAGCAGCCAAGACCGGACTAGCGGGGGGAACACCGGGGAGCTGTTTTTT. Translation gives CASSQDRTSGGNTGELFF.

Written as DNA, the CDR3 is TGTGCCAGTAGTCCAGGGGGCAGGGGATACGAGCAGTACTTC. Protein product: CASSPGGRGYEQYF. This rearrangement joins TRBV19 to TRBJ2-7; 8 nucleotides match TRBD1. Germline V gene sequence: CDR1 LNHDA, CDR2 SQIVND (reference sequence). This CDR3 contains 14 residues. V lost 5 bases and J lost 4; bases outside the gene matches: 7. The variable domain in full, completed from reference TRBV19 and TRBJ2-7, reads DGGITQSPKYLFRKEGQNVTLSCEQNLNHDAMYWYRQDPGQGLRLIYYSQIVNDFQKGDIAEGYSVSREKKESFPLTVTSAQKNPTAFYLCASSPGGRGYEQYFGPGTRLTVT.

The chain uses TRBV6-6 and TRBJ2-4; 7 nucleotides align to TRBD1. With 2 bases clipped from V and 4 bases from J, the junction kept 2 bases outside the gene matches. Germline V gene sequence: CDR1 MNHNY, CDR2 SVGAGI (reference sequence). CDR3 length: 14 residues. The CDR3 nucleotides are TGTGCCAGCAGTTACCCGGACAGGAAAAACATTCAGTACTTC. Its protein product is CASSYPDRKNIQYF.

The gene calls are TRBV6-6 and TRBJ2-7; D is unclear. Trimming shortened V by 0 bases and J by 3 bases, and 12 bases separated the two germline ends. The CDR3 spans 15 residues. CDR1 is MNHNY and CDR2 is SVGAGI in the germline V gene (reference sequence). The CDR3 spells CASSYSLGSGYEQYF. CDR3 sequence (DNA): TGTGCCAGCAGTTACTCGCTCGGGTCTGGCTACGAGCAGTACTTC.

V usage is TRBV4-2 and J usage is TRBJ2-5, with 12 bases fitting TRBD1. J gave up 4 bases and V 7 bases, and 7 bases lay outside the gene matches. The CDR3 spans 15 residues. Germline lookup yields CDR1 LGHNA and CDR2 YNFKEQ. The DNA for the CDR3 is TGTGCCAGCACTCCGGGACAGGGGGCCGGAGAGACCCAGTACTTC. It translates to CASTPGQGAGETQYF.

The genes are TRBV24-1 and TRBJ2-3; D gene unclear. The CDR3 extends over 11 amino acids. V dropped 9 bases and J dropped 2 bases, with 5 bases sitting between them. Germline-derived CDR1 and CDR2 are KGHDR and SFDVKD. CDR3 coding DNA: TGTGCCACCGCGGACACAGATACGCAGTATTTT. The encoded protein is CATADTDTQYF.

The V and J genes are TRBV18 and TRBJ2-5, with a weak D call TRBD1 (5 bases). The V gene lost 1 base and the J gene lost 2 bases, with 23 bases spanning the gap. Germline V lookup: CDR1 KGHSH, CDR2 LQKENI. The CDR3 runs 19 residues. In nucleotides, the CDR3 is TGTGCCAGCTCACCACAGACAGCCCCAACGTGGGGCAAACAAGAGACCCAGTACTTC. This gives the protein CASSPQTAPTWGKQETQYF.

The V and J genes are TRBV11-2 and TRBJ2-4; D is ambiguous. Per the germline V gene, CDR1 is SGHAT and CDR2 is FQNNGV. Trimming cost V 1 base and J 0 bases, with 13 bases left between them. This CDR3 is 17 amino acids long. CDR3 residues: CASSLVHSPLAKNIQYF. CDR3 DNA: TGTGCCAGCAGCTTAGTTCACTCACCACTAGCCAAAAACATTCAGTACTTC. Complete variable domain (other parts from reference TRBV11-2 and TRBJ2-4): EAGVAQSPRYKIIEKRQSVAFWCNPISGHATLYWYQQILGQGPKLLIQFQNNGVVDDSQLPKDRFSAERLKGVDSTLKIQPAKLEDSAVYLCASSLVHSPLAKNIQYFGAGTRLSVL.

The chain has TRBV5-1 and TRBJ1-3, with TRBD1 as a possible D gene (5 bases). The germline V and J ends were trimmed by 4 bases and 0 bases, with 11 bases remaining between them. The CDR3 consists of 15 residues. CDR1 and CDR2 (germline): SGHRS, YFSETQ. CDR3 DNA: TGCGCCAGCAGCACAAACGGGGGCTCTGGAAACACCATATATTTT. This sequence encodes CASSTNGGSGNTIYF.

DNA of the CDR3: TGCGCCAGCAGCTTGGGTACCCGAGAGTTCACAGATACGCAGTATTTT. This sequence encodes CASSLGTREFTDTQYF. This chain uses TRBV5-1 with TRBJ2-3; D not certain. The CDR3 spans 16 residues. The V gene lost 0 bases and the J gene lost 2 bases, with 13 bases spanning the gap. Germline lookup yields CDR1 SGHRS and CDR2 YFSETQ.

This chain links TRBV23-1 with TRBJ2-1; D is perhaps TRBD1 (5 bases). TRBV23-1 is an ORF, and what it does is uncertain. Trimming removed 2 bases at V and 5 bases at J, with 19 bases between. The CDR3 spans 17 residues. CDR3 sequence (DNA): TGCGCCAGCAGTCAACCCCAAAAAAAGGGGTGGGACAATGAGCAGTTCTTC. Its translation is CASSQPQKKGWDNEQFF.

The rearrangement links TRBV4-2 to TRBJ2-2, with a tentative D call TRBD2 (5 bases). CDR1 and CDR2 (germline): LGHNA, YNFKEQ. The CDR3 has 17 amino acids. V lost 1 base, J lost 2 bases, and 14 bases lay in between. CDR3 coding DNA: TGTGCCAGCAGCCAAGTTATCACGGGAACAAACACCGGGGAGCTGTTTTTT. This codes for CASSQVITGTNTGELFF.

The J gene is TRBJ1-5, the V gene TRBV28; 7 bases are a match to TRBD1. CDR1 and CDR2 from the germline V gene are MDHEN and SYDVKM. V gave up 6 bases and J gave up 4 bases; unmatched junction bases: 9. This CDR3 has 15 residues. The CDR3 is CASSPTGTQNQPQHF. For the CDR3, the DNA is TGTGCCAGCAGCCCGACAGGGACCCAGAATCAGCCCCAGCATTTT.